This TCR beta chain was recovered during a study of CD8 T cells in ankylosing spondylitis. This clonotype was seen ten or more times. Each CDR3 protein is one row after TCRdb ran MiXCR on the 5' RACE reads. The sample includes under 200,000 distinct CDR3 sequences, roughly 11% of them seen just once. The length of the CDR3 is 15 residues. Between the trimmed V and J ends, which lost 3 bases and 2 bases, there was a span of 11 bases. The source of this sequence is a male donor with ankylosing spondylitis or in good health (not recorded which). Material for sequencing was blood, either unsorted or a sorted T cell fraction (not recorded which). The chain carries TRBV12-3 or TRBV12-4 and TRBJ2-1, with D uncertain. CDR3 DNA: TGTGCCAGCAGTTTTTTAACCTCGCCCTACAATGAGCAGTTCTTC. As protein: CASSFLTSPYNEQFF.